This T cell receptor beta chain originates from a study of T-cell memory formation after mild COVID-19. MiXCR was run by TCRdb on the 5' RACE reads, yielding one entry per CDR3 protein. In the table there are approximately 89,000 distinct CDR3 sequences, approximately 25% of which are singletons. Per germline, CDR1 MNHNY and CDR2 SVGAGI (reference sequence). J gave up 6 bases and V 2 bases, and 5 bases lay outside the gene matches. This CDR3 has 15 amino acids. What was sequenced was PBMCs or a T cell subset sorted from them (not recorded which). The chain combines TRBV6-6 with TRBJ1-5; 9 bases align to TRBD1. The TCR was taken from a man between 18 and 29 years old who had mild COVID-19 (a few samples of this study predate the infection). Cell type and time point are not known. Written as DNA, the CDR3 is TGTGCCAGCAGTTACCGGGACAGGGATAGTCAGCCCCAGCATTTT. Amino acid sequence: CASSYRDRDSQPQHF.